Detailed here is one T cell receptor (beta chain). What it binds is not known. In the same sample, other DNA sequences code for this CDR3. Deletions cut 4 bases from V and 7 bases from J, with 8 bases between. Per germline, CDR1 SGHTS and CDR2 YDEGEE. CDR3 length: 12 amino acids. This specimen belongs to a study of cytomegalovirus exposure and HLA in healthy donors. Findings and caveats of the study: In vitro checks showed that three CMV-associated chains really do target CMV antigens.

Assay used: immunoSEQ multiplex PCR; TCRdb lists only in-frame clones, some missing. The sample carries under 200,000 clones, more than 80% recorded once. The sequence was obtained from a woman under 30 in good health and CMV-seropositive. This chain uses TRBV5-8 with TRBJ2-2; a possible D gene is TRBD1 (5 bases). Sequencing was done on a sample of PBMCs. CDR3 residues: CASSLGVGELFF. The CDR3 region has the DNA TGTGCCAGCAGCCTAGGGGTCGGGGAGCTGTTTTTT.